Presented here are 24 T cell receptor beta chains from one specimen sequenced in a study of T cells in Graves' hyperthyroidism and ophthalmopathy. The source material, RNA transcripts, was used to amplify TCR beta CDR3 regions. Initially, a first-round RT-PCR of the TCR CDR3 employed the HTBI primer set. TCRdb re-derived calls from the multiplex PCR reads in MiXCR, one entry per CDR3 protein. This sample yields a few hundred thousand distinct CDR3 sequences, of which 15% to 20% are seen a single time; approximately 54% belongs to the top ten. The sample was blood. These receptor sequences come from a woman aged 50 to 60 with Graves' hyperthyroidism.

This clonotype came up many times. V is TRBV3-1 and J is TRBJ2-5; 12 bases fit TRBD2. This CDR3 is built from 16 residues. The V and J ends lost 3 bases and 0 bases, in that order; junction bases with no gene match: 2. CDR1 is LGHDT, CDR2 YNNKEL, per germline (reference sequence). In DNA form, the CDR3 reads TGTGCCAGCAGCCAGTGGACTAGCGGGAACCAAGAGACCCAGTACTTC. Its translation is CASSQWTSGNQETQYF.

This clonotype was found many times. This sequence joins TRBV7-9 and TRBJ2-3; 7 bases agree with TRBD2. The germline gives CDR1 SEHNR, CDR2 FQNEAQ (reference sequence). The CDR3 covers 15 residues. J lost 4 bases, V lost 0 bases, and 4 bases had no gene match. The CDR3 region is CASSLAAGDADTQYF. The CDR3 DNA reads as TGTGCCAGCAGCTTAGCCGCGGGGGATGCAGATACGCAGTATTTT.

In its sample, this clonotype was seen many times. The rearrangement links TRBV27 to TRBJ1-2; 8 bases are shared with TRBD1. Trimming cost V 5 bases and J 5 bases; bases outside gene matches: 10. The CDR3 covers 15 residues. Germline V gives CDR1 MNHEY, CDR2 SMNVEV (reference sequence). The CDR3 nucleotides read TGTGCCAGCAGTACGACCCGGGACAGGTTGTATGGCTACACCTTC. Translated, it gives CASSTTRDRLYGYTF.

The chain uses TRBV6-5 and TRBJ2-7; D unclear. The germline V gene has CDR1 MNHEY and CDR2 SVGAGI. This CDR3 comprises 12 residues. V was shortened by 2 bases and J by 4 bases, with 6 bases between the two germline ends. In DNA, the CDR3 is TGTGCCAGCAGTTACGAACAATACGAGCAGTACTTC. Its translation: CASSYEQYEQYF.

This clonotype was observed at least ten times. This chain uses TRBV15 with TRBJ2-1, with D possibly TRBD2 on 6 matching bases. Between the trimmed V and J ends, which lost 0 bases and 6 bases, there was a span of 18 bases. CDR1 is LNHNV, CDR2 YYDKDF, per germline (reference sequence). The CDR3 is made up of 17 amino acids. The CDR3 loop is CATSRERVGGGSNEQFF. CDR3 coding DNA: TGTGCCACCAGCAGAGAGCGGGTGGGAGGAGGGTCCAATGAGCAGTTCTTC.

In its sample, this clonotype was seen a few times. This rearrangement joins TRBV20-1 to TRBJ2-3, with 12 bases lining up with TRBD2. Trimming cost V 3 bases and J 1 base; bases outside gene matches: 5. The CDR3 runs to 16 residues. Germline CDR1 DFQATT, CDR2 SNEGSKA (reference sequence). CDR3 sequence (DNA): TGCAGTGCTAGCCCTAGCGGGGGGGAACGCACAGATACGCAGTATTTT. Its protein is CSASPSGGERTDTQYF.

The V and J genes are TRBV7-2 and TRBJ1-5, with 11 bases that match TRBD1. V dropped 1 base and J dropped 13; count of bases not matched to a gene: 3. This CDR3 contains 13 residues. Per germline, CDR1 SGHTA and CDR2 FQGNSA. The CDR3 DNA reads TGTGCCAGCAGCTTAGGGACAGGGGGCACTCAGCATTTT. Protein product: CASSLGTGGTQHF.

This clonotype has only a few counts. The chain combines TRBV7-2 with TRBJ2-7; no firm D call. V was cut by 5 bases and J by 4 bases, with 12 bases left in between. This CDR3 contains 13 residues. CDR1 and CDR2 (germline): SGHTA, FQGNSA. The CDR3 DNA reads TGTGCCAGCAGCCTCCATCGTAGTTACGAGCAGTACTTC. Amino acid sequence: CASSLHRSYEQYF.

This clonotype was observed many times. The chain recombines TRBV2 with TRBJ2-1, with D uncertain. V was pared by 5 bases and J by 6 bases, with 11 bases between. Germline V gene lookup returns CDR1 SNHLY and CDR2 FYNNEI. The CDR3 spans 13 residues. DNA of the CDR3: TGTGCCAGCAGTACCGGACCTATCAATGAGCAGTTCTTC. It translates to CASSTGPINEQFF.

This clonotype was seen many times. CDR3 bases: TGTGCCAGCAGTCCGCGGCGGAGCGGGAGCACAGATACGCAGTATTTT. Amino acids: CASSPRRSGSTDTQYF. The chain recombines TRBV2 with TRBJ2-3; weak D call: TRBD2 (6 bases). Germline values: CDR1 SNHLY, CDR2 FYNNEI. With 5 bases removed from V and 0 bases from J, the gap between germline ends came to 15 bases. The CDR3 contains 16 residues.

The J gene is TRBJ2-7, the V gene TRBV4-1; 7 nucleotides match TRBD2. This CDR3 has 15 amino acids. V lost 0 bases and J lost 4; bases outside the gene matches: 6. The V gene's germline CDR1 is MGHRA and CDR2 YSYEKL. This CDR3 reads CASSQDPGGTYEQYF. The CDR3 DNA is TGCGCCAGCAGCCAAGATCCGGGAGGAACATACGAGCAGTACTTC.

The gene calls are TRBV19 and TRBJ2-3; TRBD1 matches 8 bases. Per germline, CDR1 LNHDA and CDR2 SQIVND (reference sequence). This CDR3 is built from 13 residues. Trimming took 10 bases from V and 1 from J; bases not matched to a gene: 4. For the CDR3, the DNA is TGTGCCACCAAGACAGGGGGCACAGATACGCAGTATTTT. Amino acids: CATKTGGTDTQYF.

This chain links TRBV25-1 with TRBJ1-1; D gene uncertain. Trimming cost V 2 bases and J 3 bases, with 10 bases left between them. The length of the CDR3 is 14 residues. Germline assignment: CDR1 MGHDK and CDR2 SYGVNS. Here the CDR3 reads CASSEVGEDTEAFF. The CDR3 nucleotides are TGTGCCAGCAGTGAAGTCGGGGAGGACACTGAAGCTTTCTTT.

The genes are TRBV29-1 and TRBJ2-7; 9 nucleotides line up with TRBD1. CDR1 and CDR2 (germline): SQVTM, ANQGSEA. V gave up 4 bases and J gave up 2 bases; unmatched junction bases: 6. The CDR3 contains 14 residues. The CDR3 region is CSVAGDREPYEQYF. The CDR3 bases are TGCAGCGTTGCGGGGGACAGGGAACCCTACGAGCAGTACTTC.

The chain couples TRBV29-1 to TRBJ1-1, with 7 nucleotides matching TRBD1. Trimming cost V 6 bases and J 0 bases; bases outside gene matches: 1. The CDR3 has 12 amino acids. Germline CDR1 SQVTM, CDR2 ANQGSEA. The CDR3 DNA follows: TGCAGCGTGACAGGGATGAACACTGAAGCTTTCTTT. Residues: CSVTGMNTEAFF.

This chain links TRBV2 with TRBJ2-5, with TRBD2 matching 7 bases. From germline, CDR1 is SNHLY and CDR2 FYNNEI. The CDR3 length is 12 residues. V dropped 8 bases and J dropped 4; count of bases not matched to a gene: 4. DNA of the CDR3: TGTGCCAGCCCCCGGGAGGCAGAGACCCAGTACTTC. Encoded protein: CASPREAETQYF.

The chain uses TRBV7-3 and TRBJ2-7; TRBD1 or TRBD2 may be the D gene (5 bases each). Trimming removed 7 bases at V and 6 bases at J, with 19 bases between. There are 14 residues in the CDR3. The germline V gene encodes CDR1 SGHTA and CDR2 FQGTGA. The CDR3 region is CASTLRDLPFEQYF. CDR3 DNA sequence: TGTGCCAGCACTCTCCGGGACCTTCCGTTCGAGCAGTACTTC.

There are many counts of this clonotype. The genes are TRBV24-1 and TRBJ2-1; TRBD2 agrees at 7 bases. CDR1 and CDR2 from the germline V gene are KGHDR and SFDVKD. J was trimmed by 8 bases and V by 7 bases; bases with no gene match: 10. This CDR3 has 14 amino acids. CDR3 DNA: TGTGCCACCAGCCCTCGGGCTAGCGGAGATGAGCAGTTCTTC. It is translated as CATSPRASGDEQFF.

This clonotype was picked up a small number of times. The V gene is TRBV7-3, the J gene TRBJ2-1, with D uncertain. Looked up from germline, CDR1 is SGHTA and CDR2 is FQGTGA. V lost 2 bases to trimming and J lost 6 bases, with 14 bases between them. The CDR3 extends over 15 amino acids. This chain's CDR3 is CASSLGVRPGNEQFF. The CDR3 DNA is TGTGCCAGCAGCTTAGGAGTACGGCCAGGCAATGAGCAGTTCTTC.

Only one count was recorded for this clonotype. This sequence may be a read error, since a much larger clone differs from it by one base. CDR3 sequence reads: CASSFGGRTYRTLHF. As DNA, the CDR3 is TGTGCCAGCAGTTTTGGGGGACGGACATATCGAACCCTCCACTTT. V and J are TRBV27 and TRBJ1-6, with D tentatively TRBD1 (5 bases). The CDR3 has 15 residues. Per the germline V gene, CDR1 is MNHEY and CDR2 is SMNVEV (reference sequence). Trimming took 3 bases from V and 14 from J, leaving 20 bases between them.

There are many counts of this clonotype. This chain joins TRBV28 and TRBJ2-7; 7 positions agree with TRBD2. Germline assignment: CDR1 MDHEN and CDR2 SYDVKM. The V and J ends lost 11 bases and 2 bases, in that order; junction bases with no gene match: 9. This CDR3 comprises 13 residues. CDR3 DNA sequence: TGTGCCGCGAGCGGGGCGGCTACCTACGAGCAGTACTTC. Translated, it gives CAASGAATYEQYF.

The J gene is TRBJ2-1, the V gene TRBV20-1, with unresolved D. CDR3 length equals 13 residues. The V end lost 2 bases, the J end lost 7 bases, and 12 bases lay between the germline ends. Per germline, CDR1 DFQATT and CDR2 SNEGSKA (reference sequence). The CDR3 loop reads CSARYNWYNEQFF. DNA for the CDR3: TGCAGTGCTAGATATAATTGGTATAATGAGCAGTTCTTC.

This clonotype was detected a few times. The J gene is TRBJ1-5, the V gene TRBV5-1; D not certain. The CDR3 runs 15 residues. Germline V lookup: CDR1 SGHRS, CDR2 YFSETQ. V was cut by 0 bases and J by 7 bases, with 14 bases left in between. The CDR3 reads CASSLGPETGQPQHF. The CDR3 DNA reads as TGCGCCAGCAGCTTGGGTCCCGAAACGGGGCAGCCCCAGCATTTT.

The chain uses TRBV7-2 and TRBJ2-1; the D gene is possibly TRBD2 (5 bases). Looked up from germline, CDR1 is SGHTA and CDR2 is FQGNSA. The CDR3 loop spans 14 amino acids. With 1 base removed from V and 8 bases from J, the gap between germline ends came to 12 bases. CDR3 region: CASSLVPLADEQFF. As DNA, the CDR3 is TGTGCCAGCAGCTTAGTCCCGCTAGCCGATGAGCAGTTCTTC.